A single sample gave rise to the 20 T cell receptor beta chains below, sequenced in a study of blood T cell repertoires in COVID-19. The repertoire was sequenced with immunoSEQ multiplex PCR; TCRdb's copy has only in-frame clones and lacks some. The sample lists about 210,000 clones; 80% to 90% were seen once. Sequencing was done on a sample of peripheral blood. The receptors come from a man aged 50-60 years with active or convalescent COVID-19.

This chain connects TRBV5-6 to TRBJ2-1, with 11 nucleotides matching TRBD1. The CDR3 is 16 residues long. The germline V gene has CDR1 SGHDT and CDR2 YYEEEE. J gave up 4 bases and V 4 bases, and 7 bases lay outside the gene matches. This chain's CDR3 is CASSTDRGRIYNEQFF. Here the CDR3 DNA reads TGTGCCAGCAGCACGGACAGGGGGCGCATTTACAATGAGCAGTTCTTC. The variable domain in full, completed from reference TRBV5-6 and TRBJ2-1, reads DAGVTQSPTHLIKTRGQQVTLRCSPKSGHDTVSWYQQALGQGPQFIFQYYEEEERQRGNFPDRFSGHQFPNYSSELNVNALLLGDSALYLCASSTDRGRIYNEQFFGPGTRLTVL.

This chain uses TRBV18 with TRBJ2-1, with D perhaps TRBD2 (5 bases). CDR1 and CDR2 (germline): KGHSH, LQKENI. V was cut by 2 bases and J by 7 bases, with 12 bases left in between. The CDR3 consists of 14 residues. The CDR3 loop is CASSPAGPGNEQFF. Here the CDR3 DNA reads TGTGCCAGCTCACCAGCGGGCCCTGGGAATGAGCAGTTCTTC.

The chain links TRBV6-5 to TRBJ2-7; 10 nucleotides align to TRBD2. Germline V gene lookup returns CDR1 MNHEY and CDR2 SVGAGI. This CDR3 contains 13 residues. J was trimmed by 6 bases and V by 7 bases; bases with no gene match: 6. CDR3 in DNA: TGTGCCAGCACAGCGGGAGGGCCTGGCGAGCAGTACTTC. Translation: CASTAGGPGEQYF.

This clone occurred a few times. The rearrangement links TRBV27 to TRBJ1-2; no clear D. The CDR3 is 14 residues long. The germline CDR1 and CDR2 sequences are MNHEY and SMNVEV (reference sequence). Trimming took 5 bases from V and 8 from J, leaving 18 bases between them. The CDR3 coding sequence is TGTGCCAGCAGTCAACTCCCTAGTCCCGGGGGCTACACCTTC. Its protein product is CASSQLPSPGGYTF.

The chain recombines TRBV28 with TRBJ1-1; the match to TRBD1 covers 8 bases. The length of the CDR3 is 14 residues. After removal of 10 bases from V and 0 bases from J, the junction contained 7 bases not matched to a gene. CDR1 is MDHEN and CDR2 is SYDVKM in the germline V gene. The CDR3 here is CATIAGGLNTEAFF. CDR3 sequence (DNA): TGTGCCACGATCGCAGGGGGCTTGAACACTGAAGCTTTCTTT.

This chain links TRBV4-1 with TRBJ1-3; D is unresolved. This CDR3 is built from 15 residues. Germline CDR1 is MGHRA and CDR2 is YSYEKL. Trimming stripped 4 bases from V and 1 base from J, with 11 bases between. Written as DNA, the CDR3 is TGCGCCAGCAGCCCCCCGCGGAGTTCTGGAAACACCATATATTTT. Translated, it gives CASSPPRSSGNTIYF.

This clone was detected only once. The CDR3 DNA reads as TGTGCCTGGAGTACGGGGGGGTTCTCCTACGAGCAGTACTTC. As protein: CAWSTGGFSYEQYF. This sequence joins TRBV30 and TRBJ2-7; 8 nucleotides agree with TRBD2. The CDR3 has 14 residues. CDR1 and CDR2 (germline): GTSNPN, SVGIG (reference sequence). Losses at the gene ends were 2 bases for V and 0 bases for J; bases not matched to a gene: 3.

V usage is TRBV12-3 or TRBV12-4 and J usage is TRBJ2-5; D gene ambiguous. The V and J ends lost 8 bases and 5 bases respectively, with 12 bases between them. The CDR3 has 12 amino acids. The CDR3 sequence is CASSTAGETQYF. CDR3 DNA: TGTGCCAGCTCGACCGCCGGGGAGACCCAGTACTTC.

The count of this clone is one. The V and J genes are TRBV24-1 and TRBJ2-5, with D possibly being TRBD1 (5 bases). CDR1 is KGHDR and CDR2 is SFDVKD in the germline V gene. Trimming removed 4 bases at V and 3 bases at J, with 8 bases between. The CDR3 has 13 amino acids. CDR3 loop: CATSDAGKETQYF. The DNA for the CDR3 is TGTGCCACCAGTGACGCAGGGAAAGAGACCCAGTACTTC.

This clone was seen only a few times. The chain uses TRBV7-3 and TRBJ2-1; a weak D match, TRBD1 (5 bases). The CDR3 is 15 residues long. Trimming removed 4 bases from V and 3 bases from J, with 13 bases in between. Germline CDR1 and CDR2: SGHTA and FQGTGA. The CDR3 bases are TGTGCCAGCAGCTCCCCGGACACTATCTACAATGAGCAGTTCTTC. This translates into CASSSPDTIYNEQFF.

V gene TRBV6-5 combines with J gene TRBJ1-2; D may be TRBD1 (5 bases). V was trimmed by 3 bases and J by 8 bases, leaving 19 bases between them. The CDR3 totals 15 residues. In germline, CDR1 is MNHEY, CDR2 SVGAGI. CDR3 in amino acids: CASSYEKGGTVGYTF. CDR3 nucleotides: TGTGCCAGCAGTTATGAAAAGGGAGGGACTGTGGGCTACACCTTC.

The CDR3 coding sequence is TGTGCCAGCAGTTACTCTTCGTTCCCCCGCGAGCAGTACTTC. It codes for CASSYSSFPREQYF. The chain recombines TRBV6-2 or TRBV6-3 with TRBJ2-7; no reliable D call. The CDR3 is 14 residues long. CDR1 and CDR2 (germline): MNHEY, SVGEGT. Trimming shortened V by 0 bases and J by 6 bases, and 12 bases separated the two germline ends.

V gene TRBV10-1 combines with J gene TRBJ1-1; D remains unclear. Trimming took 2 bases from V and 3 from J, leaving 10 bases between them. The CDR3 spans 14 residues. CDR1 and CDR2 (germline): WNHNN, SYGVQD (reference sequence). CDR3: CASSENQPDTEAFF. DNA for the CDR3: TGCGCCAGCAGTGAGAATCAACCGGACACTGAAGCTTTCTTT.

The genes are TRBV30 and TRBJ1-2; D remains ambiguous. CDR1 and CDR2 from the germline V gene are GTSNPN and SVGIG (reference sequence). The CDR3 has 15 residues. With 1 base removed from V and 0 bases from J, the gap between germline ends came to 12 bases. CDR3 protein: CAWSEDGVANYGYTF. The CDR3, as DNA: TGTGCCTGGAGTGAGGACGGGGTGGCTAACTATGGCTACACCTTC.

This chain joins TRBV2 and TRBJ1-5; 7 bases fit TRBD1. This CDR3 spans 14 amino acids. Germline V lookup: CDR1 SNHLY, CDR2 FYNNEI. V trimming: 3 bases; J trimming: 11 bases; junction bases outside the gene matches: 10. CDR3 protein: CASSDWGLDRAQHF. The DNA for the CDR3 is TGTGCCAGCAGTGATTGGGGCCTCGACAGGGCCCAGCATTTT.

This clone was seen once. The chain recombines TRBV2 with TRBJ1-4; the D is unclear. CDR3 length equals 13 residues. Trimming removed 4 bases at V and 5 bases at J, with 8 bases between. CDR1 SNHLY and CDR2 FYNNEI come from the germline V gene. This CDR3 reads CASSVSVNEKLFF. CDR3 DNA: TGTGCCAGCAGTGTTAGTGTAAATGAAAAACTGTTTTTT.

This clone was observed once. This chain connects TRBV5-8 to TRBJ1-6; TRBD1 is a possible D gene (6 bases). This CDR3 is built from 16 residues. The ends were cut back, 0 bases at V and 8 bases at J, with 15 bases in the middle. The germline V gene encodes CDR1 SGHTS and CDR2 YDEGEE. CDR3: CASSLGSRDNHSPLHF. CDR3 nucleotides: TGTGCCAGCAGCTTGGGGTCCCGGGACAATCATTCACCCCTCCACTTT.

V and J are TRBV7-3 and TRBJ2-7, with 13 bases matching TRBD2. Per the germline V gene, CDR1 is SGHTA and CDR2 is FQGTGA. Trimming removed 7 bases from V and 3 bases from J; junction bases left unmatched: 3. This CDR3 is 14 amino acids long. The CDR3 spells CASKRTSGSYEQYF. The CDR3 DNA reads TGTGCCAGCAAACGGACTAGCGGGAGCTACGAGCAGTACTTC.

This clone has just a few counts. V and J are TRBV7-6 and TRBJ2-5; 9 nucleotides line up with TRBD2. Germline V gives CDR1 SGHVS, CDR2 FNYEAQ. Trimming at V came to 2 bases and at J to 5 bases, leaving 3 bases not matched to a gene. CDR3 length equals 14 residues. The CDR3: CASSLRGRGETQYF. CDR3 in DNA: TGTGCCAGCAGCTTACGCGGGAGGGGGGAGACCCAGTACTTC.

This clone appeared a few times. The rearrangement uses TRBV18 and TRBJ2-2; D might be TRBD1 (5 bases). The germline V gene encodes CDR1 KGHSH and CDR2 LQKENI. This CDR3 has 15 residues. With 2 bases removed from V and 1 base from J, the gap between germline ends came to 8 bases. The CDR3 spells CASSPGRGNTGELFF. Written as DNA, the CDR3 is TGTGCCAGCTCACCAGGAAGGGGGAACACCGGGGAGCTGTTTTTT.